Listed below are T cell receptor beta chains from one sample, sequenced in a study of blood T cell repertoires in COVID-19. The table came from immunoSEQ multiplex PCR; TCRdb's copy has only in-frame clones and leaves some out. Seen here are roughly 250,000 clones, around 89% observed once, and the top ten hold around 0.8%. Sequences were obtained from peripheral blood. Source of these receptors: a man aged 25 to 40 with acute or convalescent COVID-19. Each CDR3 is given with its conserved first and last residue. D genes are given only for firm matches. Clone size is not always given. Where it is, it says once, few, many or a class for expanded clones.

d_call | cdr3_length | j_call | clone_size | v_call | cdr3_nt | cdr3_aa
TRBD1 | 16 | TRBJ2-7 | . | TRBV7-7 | TGTGCTAGCAGCCCCCAGTCACAGGGGATCGCCTACGAGCAGTACTTC | CASSPQSQGIAYEQYF
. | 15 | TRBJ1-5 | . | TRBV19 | TGTGCCAGTAGTATAACGGGAGATAGCAATCAGCCCCAGCATTTT | CASSITGDSNQPQHF
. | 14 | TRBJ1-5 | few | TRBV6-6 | TGTGCCAGCATCCCTGACAGTACAGGGCAGCCCCAGCATTTT | CASIPDSTGQPQHF
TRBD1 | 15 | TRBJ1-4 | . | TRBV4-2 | TGTGCCAGCAGCCAAGAGAGGGGGCCACGATTTAAACTGTTTTTT | CASSQERGPRFKLFF
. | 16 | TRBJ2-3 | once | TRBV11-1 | TGTGCCAGCAGCTTTCCTCGGGGCGGGAATACAGATACGCAGTATTTT | CASSFPRGGNTDTQYF
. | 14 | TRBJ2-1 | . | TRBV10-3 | TGTGCCATCAGTGAGGGCCAGGGCAGAAATGAGCAGTTCTTC | CAISEGQGRNEQFF
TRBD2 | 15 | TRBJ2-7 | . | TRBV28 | TGTGCCAGCAGCCCCGGACTAGCGGGGGTTAACGAGCAGTACTTC | CASSPGLAGVNEQYF
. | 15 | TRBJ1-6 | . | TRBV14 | TGTGCCAGCAGCCTTCGAATCGGTATGAACTCACCCCTCCACTTT | CASSLRIGMNSPLHF
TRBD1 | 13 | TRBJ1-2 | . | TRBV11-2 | TGTGCCAGCAGCCCCCAGGGGGCGGAAGGCTACACCTTC | CASSPQGAEGYTF
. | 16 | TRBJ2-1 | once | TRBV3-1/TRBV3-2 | TGTGCCAGCAGCCTACCCACGAGGAGCTCCTACAATGAGCAGTTCTTC | CASSLPTRSSYNEQFF
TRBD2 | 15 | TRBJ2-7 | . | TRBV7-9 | TGTGCCAGCAGCCCGAGGACTAGTTTGGGGTACGAGCAGTACTTC | CASSPRTSLGYEQYF
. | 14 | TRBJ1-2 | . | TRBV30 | TGTGCCTGGAGCGCCACCCCAGGGTTTAGCGGCTACACCTTC | CAWSATPGFSGYTF
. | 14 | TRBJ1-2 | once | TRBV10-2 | TGCGCCAGCAGTGACTCTCAGAGGATCTATGGCTACACCTTC | CASSDSQRIYGYTF
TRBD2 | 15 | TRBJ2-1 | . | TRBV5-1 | TGCGCCAGCAGCTTAGGACTAGCGGGAGTAAATGAGCAGTTCTTC | CASSLGLAGVNEQFF
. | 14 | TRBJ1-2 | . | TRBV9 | TGTGCCAGCAGCGTAGTAGGGGATGGCTATGGCTACACCTTC | CASSVVGDGYGYTF
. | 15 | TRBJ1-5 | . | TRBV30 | TGTGCCTGGGGTCCAGGGGTTAGTGGCAATCAGCCCCAGCATTTT | CAWGPGVSGNQPQHF
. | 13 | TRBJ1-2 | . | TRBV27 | TGTGCCAGCAGTGGGCAGGTCCGCTATGGCTACACCTTC | CASSGQVRYGYTF
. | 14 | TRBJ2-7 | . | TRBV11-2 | TGTGCCAGCAGCTCTCTAACGGTCTCCTACGAGCAGTACTTC | CASSSLTVSYEQYF
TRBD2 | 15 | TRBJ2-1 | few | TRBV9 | TGTGCCAGCAGCCATCAGAGCGGGAGCTACAATGAGCAGTTCTTC | CASSHQSGSYNEQFF